Listed below are T cell receptor beta chains from one sample, sequenced in a study of cytomegalovirus exposure and HLA in healthy donors. Profiled with immunoSEQ multiplex PCR; TCRdb holds only in-frame clones, not every one. The table shows around 150,000 clones, with more than 60% occurring only once. Sequences were obtained from PBMCs. The receptor source for this set is a middle-aged man in good health and CMV-seronegative. The CDR3 runs from the conserved cysteine through the conserved F or W. D genes are given only for firm matches. Rows may omit the clone size; those that give it use once, few, many or a size class.

J gene | D gene | V gene | clone size | CDR3 protein | CDR3 DNA
TRBJ1-4 | TRBD1 | TRBV18 | . | CASSPAGGNEKLFF | TGTGCCAGCTCACCGGCAGGGGGGAATGAAAAACTGTTTTTT
TRBJ2-7 | TRBD1 | TRBV15 | . | CATSMDRGSYEQYF | TGTGCCACCAGCATGGACAGGGGGTCCTACGAGCAGTACTTC
TRBJ2-7 | . | TRBV4-1 | . | CASRGWDGSSYEQYF | TGCGCCAGCAGGGGGTGGGACGGGAGCTCCTACGAGCAGTACTTC
TRBJ1-3 | . | TRBV7-9 | . | CASSFLPPGSGNTIYF | TGTGCCAGCAGCTTCCTCCCTCCAGGCTCTGGAAACACCATATATTTT
TRBJ2-1 | TRBD1 | TRBV5-5 | . | CASSLGTGYNEQFF | TGTGCCAGCAGCTTAGGGACAGGCTACAATGAGCAGTTCTTC
TRBJ2-2 | . | TRBV13 | . | CASSLAGKIRHTGELFF | TGTGCCAGCAGCTTGGCAGGGAAAATACGCCACACCGGGGAGCTGTTTTTT
TRBJ2-7 | TRBD1 | TRBV29-1 | . | CSASGTGSSYEQYF | TGCAGCGCATCCGGGACAGGCAGCTCCTACGAGCAGTACTTC
TRBJ1-1 | TRBD1 | TRBV6-1 | . | CASSLGGNTEAFF | TGTGCCAGCAGTCTAGGGGGCAACACTGAAGCTTTCTTT
TRBJ2-1 | TRBD1 | TRBV12-5 | . | CASGFARDRALSYNGQFF | TGTGCTAGTGGTTTCGCCCGGGACAGGGCGCTCTCCTACAATGGGCAGTTCTTC
TRBJ2-6 | . | TRBV15 | once | CATSAELWGPGANVLTF | TGTGCCACCAGCGCCGAGCTTTGGGGGCCTGGGGCCAACGTCCTGACTTTC
TRBJ1-1 | . | TRBV7-6 | few | CASSIGENTEAFF | TGTGCCAGCAGCATCGGAGAAAACACTGAAGCTTTCTTT
TRBJ2-5 | TRBD2 | TRBV5-1 | . | CASSDGTSTETQYF | TGCGCCAGCAGCGACGGGACTAGCACGGAGACCCAGTACTTC
TRBJ1-3 | . | TRBV2 | . | CASSDVATGNTIYF | TGTGCCAGCAGTGATGTGGCAACTGGAAACACCATATATTTT
TRBJ1-2 | . | TRBV12-2 | once | CASCVSRGTGKSYGYTF | TGTGCAAGTTGCGTATCCCGGGGGACAGGGAAATCCTATGGCTACACCTTC
TRBJ2-5 | . | TRBV11-3 | . | CASSYAGIETQYF | TGTGCCAGCAGCTATGCAGGTATAGAGACCCAGTACTTC
TRBJ2-2 | . | TRBV2 | . | CASSVTGNTGELFF | TGTGCCAGCAGTGTAACAGGGAACACCGGGGAGCTGTTTTTT
TRBJ2-2 | TRBD2 | TRBV27 | . | CASSPGLAVGTGELFF | TGTGCCAGCAGCCCAGGACTAGCGGTAGGAACCGGGGAGCTGTTTTTT
TRBJ1-2 | TRBD1 | TRBV27 | . | CASSFSIQGANSYTF | TGTGCCAGCAGTTTCTCAATCCAGGGGGCGAATAGCTACACCTTC
TRBJ1-1 | TRBD1 | TRBV6-5 | . | CATKQGPRNTEAFF | TGTGCCACCAAACAGGGGCCGAGGAACACTGAAGCTTTCTTT
TRBJ2-3 | . | TRBV7-9 | . | CASSSLGGSSTDTQYF | TGTGCCAGCAGCTCCTTGGGAGGTTCAAGCACAGATACGCAGTATTTT
TRBJ1-6 | . | TRBV7-9 | few | CASSPRNSPLHF | TGTGCCAGCAGCCCGAGAAATTCACCCCTCCACTTT
TRBJ2-2 | TRBD1 | TRBV11-2 | . | CASRTFDRGTGELFF | TGTGCCAGCAGAACGTTCGACAGGGGGACCGGGGAGCTGTTTTTT
TRBJ1-5 | TRBD1 | TRBV2 | . | CASSAGTGLWGQPQHF | TGTGCCAGCAGCGCAGGGACAGGGTTATGGGGGCAGCCCCAGCATTTT
TRBJ2-7 | TRBD2 | TRBV13 | . | CASRGAGTSPIEQYF | TGTGCCAGCAGAGGGGCCGGGACTAGCCCCATCGAGCAGTACTTC
TRBJ1-6 | TRBD1 | TRBV5-8 | . | CASSLKRDRGRFHF | TGTGCCAGCAGCTTGAAGCGTGACAGGGGGCGCTTCCACTTT
TRBJ2-7 | TRBD2 | TRBV7-9 | . | CASSLNSREGGSYEQYF | TGTGCCAGCAGCTTAAATAGCCGGGAGGGGGGATCCTACGAGCAGTACTTC
TRBJ1-1 | . | TRBV29-1 | few | CSVERGGNTEAFF | TGCAGCGTTGAAAGGGGCGGGAACACTGAAGCTTTCTTT
TRBJ2-7 | TRBD2 | TRBV18 | . | CASSPLRTSGAYEQYF | TGTGCCAGCTCACCACTCAGGACTAGCGGGGCCTACGAGCAGTACTTC
TRBJ1-1 | . | TRBV18 | . | CASSQGENTEAFF | TGTGCCAGCTCACAGGGGGAGAACACTGAAGCTTTCTTT
TRBJ1-6 | . | TRBV6-5 | . | CASSYGVLYNSPLHF | TGTGCCAGCAGTTACGGTGTACTGTATAATTCACCCCTCCACTTT
TRBJ1-6 | . | TRBV7-9 | . | CSSSSGFSPLHF | TGTTCCAGCAGCTCAGGGTTTTCACCCCTCCACTTT
TRBJ1-2 | . | TRBV27 | . | CASGGTDLRGYTF | TGTGCCAGCGGGGGGACGGACCTAAGGGGCTACACCTTC
TRBJ2-2 | TRBD1 | TRBV28 | few | CASSRTTGGAGELFF | TGTGCCAGCAGTAGAACGACAGGGGGCGCCGGGGAGCTGTTTTTT
TRBJ1-1 | . | TRBV6-6 | . | CASSYVPGNTEAFF | TGTGCCAGCAGTTACGTGCCGGGGAACACTGAAGCTTTCTTT
TRBJ1-4 | . | TRBV7-9 | . | CASSWGRDEKLFF | TGTGCCAGCAGCTGGGGGCGAGATGAAAAACTGTTTTTT
TRBJ1-4 | . | TRBV5-1 | . | CASSFREGNEKLFF | TGCGCCAGCAGCTTCCGGGAGGGGAATGAAAAACTGTTTTTT
TRBJ2-7 | TRBD1 | TRBV18 | . | CASSPNRDRGSYEQYF | TGTGCCAGCTCACCCAACCGGGACAGGGGATCCTACGAGCAGTACTTC
TRBJ2-7 | TRBD1 | TRBV2 | . | CASSAQGAREQYF | TGTGCCAGCAGCGCACAGGGGGCACGCGAGCAGTACTTC
TRBJ1-1 | . | TRBV28 | . | CASSTTHRRDTEAFF | TGTGCCAGCAGTACTACTCACCGGCGGGACACTGAAGCTTTCTTT
TRBJ2-7 | TRBD1 | TRBV6-1 | . | CASSVGTGGSYEQYF | TGTGCCAGCAGTGTCGGGACAGGGGGCTCCTACGAGCAGTACTTC
TRBJ2-3 | TRBD2 | TRBV5-1 | few | CASSLSHAGGDTQYF | TGCGCCAGCAGCTTGTCCCATGCGGGGGGAGATACGCAGTATTTT
TRBJ2-7 | TRBD2 | TRBV4-1 | . | CASSQLVTSSLPYEQYF | TGCGCCAGCAGCCAACTAGTGACTAGCAGCCTCCCTTACGAGCAGTACTTC
TRBJ1-1 | TRBD1 | TRBV5-1 | . | CASSSRDRGSMNTEAFF | TGCGCCAGCAGCTCTCGGGACAGGGGGTCTATGAACACTGAAGCTTTCTTT
TRBJ2-7 | TRBD1 | TRBV5-1 | once | CASSLEAGGSNEQYF | TGCGCCAGCAGCTTGGAAGCAGGGGGTAGTAACGAGCAGTACTTC
TRBJ1-5 | . | TRBV4-1 | . | CASSSLGTDQPQHF | TGCGCCAGCAGCTCACTGGGCACTGATCAGCCCCAGCATTTT
TRBJ2-2 | . | TRBV21-1 | once | CASSSGQGAGELFF | TGTGCCAGCAGCAGTGGACAGGGGGCCGGGGAGCTGTTTTTT
TRBJ1-1 | . | TRBV25-1 | . | CASSDRNTEAFF | TGTGCCAGCAGTGACAGGAACACTGAAGCTTTCTTT
TRBJ1-2 | . | TRBV2 | few | CASKGQGRVYGYTF | TGTGCCAGCAAGGGCCAGGGGAGAGTCTATGGCTACACCTTC
TRBJ2-5 | . | TRBV30 | . | CAWTLQETQYF | TGTGCCTGGACTCTCCAAGAGACCCAGTACTTC
TRBJ1-1 | . | TRBV4-1 | . | CASSQAGTPSIKF | TGCGCCAGCAGCCAAGCCGGGACACCTTCAATAAAGTTT
TRBJ1-3 | TRBD1 | TRBV18 | once | CASSDDRGGNTIYF | TGTGCCAGCTCCGACGACAGGGGTGGAAACACCATATATTTT
TRBJ1-4 | . | TRBV28 | . | CASSLFPSHEKLFF | TGTGCCAGCAGTTTATTCCCAAGCCATGAAAAACTGTTTTTT